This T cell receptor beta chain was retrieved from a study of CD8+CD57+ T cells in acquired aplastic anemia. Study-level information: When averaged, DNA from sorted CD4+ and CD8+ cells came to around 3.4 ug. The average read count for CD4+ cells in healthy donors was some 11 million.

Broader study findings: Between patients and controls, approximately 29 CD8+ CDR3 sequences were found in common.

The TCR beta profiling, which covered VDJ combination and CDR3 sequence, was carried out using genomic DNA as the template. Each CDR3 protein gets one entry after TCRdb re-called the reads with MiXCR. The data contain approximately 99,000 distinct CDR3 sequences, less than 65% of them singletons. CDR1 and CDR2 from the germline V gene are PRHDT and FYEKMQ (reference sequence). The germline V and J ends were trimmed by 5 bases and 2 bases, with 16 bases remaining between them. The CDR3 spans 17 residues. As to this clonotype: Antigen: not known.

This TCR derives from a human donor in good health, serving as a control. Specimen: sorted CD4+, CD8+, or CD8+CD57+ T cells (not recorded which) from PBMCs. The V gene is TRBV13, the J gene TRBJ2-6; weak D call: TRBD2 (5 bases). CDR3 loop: CASSKLDDGAGANVLTF. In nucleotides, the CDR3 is TGTGCCAGCAGCAAACTGGACGACGGGGCTGGGGCCAACGTCCTGACTTTC.